The next 32 T cell receptor beta chains were all read from a single sample in a study of molecular identifiers for immune sequencing clone quantification (dated by TCRdb to the late 2010s). The library was produced with PCR. The listed sequencing device is NextSeq 500. Using fastp trimming at Q25 and MiXCR clonotype assembly, TCRdb reanalyzed the public sequencing data and kept in-frame beta chains. Entries are consolidated by CDR3 protein sequence, retaining the most common genes and DNA. This sample gives under 600,000 distinct CDR3 sequences in total; around 23% of them show up just once. Together, the top ten hold roughly 0.79% of the sample. The sample comprised naive CD8+ T cells from blood, with Jurkat cell RNA spiked in. This sample's cell subset or site label indicates: FACS-sorted CD8+CD4-CCR7+CD45RA+ naive T cells. These receptors were collected from a human donor in good health. Some libraries in this study had Jurkat cell RNA spiked in.

This clonotype has a count of ten or more. The chain has TRBV5-1 and TRBJ2-1, with D maybe TRBD1 (6 bases). Per the germline V gene, CDR1 is SGHRS and CDR2 is YFSETQ. Deletions cut 4 bases from V and 8 bases from J, with 19 bases between. This CDR3 is 15 amino acids long. The CDR3 reads CASSQTGSSVDEQFF. The CDR3 region has the DNA TGCGCCAGCAGCCAAACAGGGTCTTCAGTCGATGAGCAGTTCTTC.

The V and J genes are TRBV4-2 and TRBJ2-5; 8 bases agree with TRBD2. CDR3 size: 16 residues. Germline CDR1 LGHNA, CDR2 YNFKEQ. Losses at the gene ends were 1 base for V and 5 bases for J; bases not matched to a gene: 9. CDR3 in amino acids: CASSQGAGGPMETQYF. In nucleotides, the CDR3 is TGTGCCAGCAGCCAAGGGGCGGGAGGCCCCATGGAGACCCAGTACTTC.

The V call is TRBV30, the J call TRBJ2-1; 7 nucleotides align to TRBD1. The CDR3 extends over 13 amino acids. CDR1 and CDR2 (germline): GTSNPN, SVGIG (reference sequence). The trim removed 5 bases at V and 8 bases at J, leaving 9 bases unmatched. The CDR3 nucleotides read TGTGCCTGGGCAACAGGGGTAAGGGATGAGCAGTTCTTC. This encodes CAWATGVRDEQFF.

Only a few counts were recorded for this clonotype. The J gene is TRBJ2-4, the V gene TRBV6-2 or TRBV6-3; D is uncertain. Trimming shortened V by 3 bases and J by 0 bases, and 18 bases separated the two germline ends. Germline V gives CDR1 MNHEY, CDR2 SVGEGT. The CDR3 is made up of 18 amino acids. The CDR3 is CASSYGLGFLVAKNIQYF. CDR3 nucleotide sequence: TGTGCCAGCAGTTATGGATTGGGTTTCCTCGTAGCCAAAAACATTCAGTACTTC.

This clonotype was counted many times. V is TRBV5-1 and J is TRBJ2-7, with no clear D. The CDR3 sequence is 14 residues long. CDR1 SGHRS and CDR2 YFSETQ come from the germline V gene. Between the trimmed V and J ends, which lost 1 base and 1 base, there was a span of 9 bases. The CDR3 reads CASSLRSESYEQYF. CDR3 in DNA: TGCGCCAGCAGCTTGCGGTCTGAATCCTACGAGCAGTACTTC.

This clonotype has only a few counts. The rearrangement uses TRBV20-1 and TRBJ2-7; tentatively, D is TRBD1 (5 bases). This CDR3 has 13 residues. Deletions cut 5 bases from V and 4 bases from J, with 15 bases between. CDR1 is DFQATT, CDR2 SNEGSKA, per germline (reference sequence). CDR3 nucleotide sequence: TGCAGTGCTGGCGGTGGGGCTGGGTACGAGCAGTACTTC. This sequence encodes CSAGGGAGYEQYF.

This clonotype was observed a handful of times. The chain links TRBV7-9 to TRBJ2-3; TRBD1 aligns across 7 bases. Germline CDR1 and CDR2: SEHNR and FQNEAQ (reference sequence). V shed 4 bases and J 6 bases; nucleotides not matched to a gene: 7. The CDR3 has 14 residues. CDR3 coding DNA: TGTGCCAGCAGCTCCCCCGGACAGGTGGATACGCAGTATTTT. Amino acids: CASSSPGQVDTQYF.

This clonotype was recorded at least ten times. The chain uses TRBV4-3 and TRBJ1-1, with D hard to call. Germline V gene data show CDR1 as LGHNA and CDR2 as YSLEER. V was shortened by 0 bases and J by 10 bases, with 18 bases between the two germline ends. CDR3 length: 15 amino acids. CDR3 sequence (DNA): TGCGCCAGCAGCCAAGATAAAGTTACGAACCTGGGAGCTTTCTTT. Protein: CASSQDKVTNLGAFF.

The chain carries TRBV4-3 and TRBJ2-2; 12 bases agree with TRBD2. V gave up 6 bases and J gave up 7 bases; unmatched junction bases: 6. Germline V gives CDR1 LGHNA, CDR2 YSLEER. This CDR3 is 15 amino acids long. Here the CDR3 reads CASSLGLAGFGELFF. DNA of the CDR3: TGCGCCAGCAGTCTCGGACTAGCGGGATTCGGGGAGCTGTTTTTT.

Of note for this clonotype: It may be a read error: a sequence one base away is much more abundant. The CDR3 does not end in the conserved phenylalanine or tryptophan, so this is likely a read error. This CDR3 reads CASSWGVYAEAFY. The CDR3 DNA follows: TGTGCCAGCAGTTGGGGGGTTTACGCTGAAGCTTTCTAT. The chain recombines TRBV12-3 or TRBV12-4 with TRBJ1-1, with D maybe TRBD1 (5 bases). Deletions cut 4 bases from V and 6 bases from J, with 12 bases between. The CDR3 totals 13 residues.

This clonotype was observed many times. The rearrangement links TRBV27 to TRBJ1-6; D call uncertain. The CDR3 totals 13 residues. Deletions cut 5 bases from V and 6 bases from J, with 8 bases between. Germline CDR1 is MNHEY and CDR2 is SMNVEV (reference sequence). CDR3 bases: TGTGCCAGCAGTCTCTGGAGTAATTCACCCCTCCACTTT. Encoded protein: CASSLWSNSPLHF.

Notes on this clonotype: With a much larger clone just one base away, this may be a read error. The genes are TRBV13 and TRBJ2-7, with 8 positions matching TRBD1. CDR1 PRHDT and CDR2 FYEKMQ come from the germline V gene (reference sequence). Trimming took 4 bases from V and 9 from J; bases not matched to a gene: 14. The length of the CDR3 is 15 residues. The chain's CDR3 is CASSSTGTGWFGQYF. CDR3 nucleotides: TGTGCCAGCAGCTCGACCGGGACAGGCTGGTTCGGGCAGTACTTC.

The chain has TRBV7-8 and TRBJ1-5, with D possibly matching TRBD1 (5 bases). The CDR3 runs to 17 residues. Germline assignment: CDR1 SGHVS and CDR2 FQNEAQ. V gave up 5 bases and J gave up 0 bases, with 17 bases separating them. CDR3 region: CASSINPGRHSNQPQHF. For the CDR3, the DNA is TGTGCCAGCAGCATAAATCCGGGACGACATAGCAATCAGCCCCAGCATTTT.

Concerning this clonotype itself: Possible read error: a much larger clone is one base away. Since no conserved phenylalanine or tryptophan closes the CDR3, a read error is the likely cause. The genes are TRBV20-1 and TRBJ2-3, with 8 bases matching TRBD2. V gave up 3 bases and J gave up 4 bases; unmatched junction bases: 15. The CDR3 extends over 17 amino acids. Germline V gene sequence: CDR1 DFQATT, CDR2 SNEGSKA (reference sequence). The DNA of the CDR3 is TGCAGTGCTAGGATCCCGGGAGGGCCTAATTTAGCAGATACGCAGTATATT. It yields the protein CSARIPGGPNLADTQYI.

This clonotype was observed a few times. The rearrangement uses TRBV6-6 and TRBJ2-1; 7 bases are a match to TRBD1. The CDR3 totals 16 residues. With V trimmed by 10 bases and J by 6 bases, 18 bases remained unmatched. Germline values: CDR1 MNHNY, CDR2 SVGAGI (reference sequence). CDR3 sequence (DNA): TGTGCCACCAAAATCCCCGGGACAGCAGAAAGCAATGAGCAGTTCTTC. It is translated as CATKIPGTAESNEQFF.

On this clonotype itself: A much larger clone lies a single base off, so this may be a read error. The conserved phenylalanine or tryptophan normally closing the CDR3 is absent here, so this likely arose from a read error. The rearrangement links TRBV5-3 to TRBJ2-7, with 7 positions matching TRBD2. TRBV5-3 is noted as an ORF with a role that remains uncertain. This CDR3 spans 14 amino acids. The CDR3, as DNA: TGTGCCAGCAGCTTGTTGGGAGGGGTGGACGAGCAGTACTCC. Amino acid sequence: CASSLLGGVDEQYS.

There are many counts of this clonotype. The genes are TRBV29-1 and TRBJ2-1; D is uncertain. V lost 8 bases, J lost 3 bases, and 20 bases lay in between. The CDR3 totals 15 residues. Germline values: CDR1 SQVTM, CDR2 ANQGSEA. CDR3 sequence reads: CSFLTRSQSYNEQFF. The CDR3 region has the DNA TGCAGCTTCCTGACGCGGTCCCAAAGCTACAATGAGCAGTTCTTC.

This CDR3 is CASSYSSGLKETQYF. The CDR3 bases are TGTGCCAGCAGTTACAGTTCGGGACTGAAAGAGACCCAGTACTTC. The chain joins TRBV6-2 or TRBV6-3 to TRBJ2-5, with a tentative D call TRBD2 (6 bases). The V and J ends lost 2 bases and 3 bases respectively, with 13 bases between them. Germline V gene lookup returns CDR1 MNHEY and CDR2 SVGEGT. The CDR3 is made up of 15 amino acids.

V and J are TRBV30 and TRBJ2-2, with 8 bases lining up with TRBD1. V dropped 5 bases and J dropped 3; count of bases not matched to a gene: 8. The CDR3 spans 15 residues. Germline CDR1 and CDR2: GTSNPN and SVGIG (reference sequence). In nucleotides, the CDR3 is TGTGCCTGGTCAGGATGGACAGGGTACACCGGGGAGCTGTTTTTT. Protein product: CAWSGWTGYTGELFF. The full variable domain, its missing parts supplied by reference TRBV30 and TRBJ2-2, is SQTIHQWPATLVQPVGSPLSLECTVEGTSNPNLYWYRQAAGRGLQLLFYSVGIGQISSEVPQNLSASRPQDRQFILSSKKLLLSDSGFYLCAWSGWTGYTGELFFGEGSRLTVL.

The chain recombines TRBV30 with TRBJ2-7; 11 bases map to TRBD2. Germline lookup yields CDR1 GTSNPN and CDR2 SVGIG (reference sequence). The CDR3 is 18 amino acids. The trim removed 1 base at V and 2 bases at J, leaving 13 bases unmatched. CDR3 sequence (DNA): TGTGCCTGGAGTGCCCCACTAGCGGGGGCTTTGCTTACCTACGAGCAGTACTTC. Protein sequence: CAWSAPLAGALLTYEQYF.

Remarks on this clonotype: Being one base from a much bigger clone, this may be a read error. The chain carries TRBV13 and TRBJ2-5; 14 bases fit TRBD2. The V and J ends lost 5 bases and 6 bases, in that order; junction bases with no gene match: 8. Germline V gene data show CDR1 as PRHDT and CDR2 as FYEKMQ (reference sequence). This CDR3 is 16 amino acids long. CDR3 amino acids: CASSRKGLAGVQTQYF. CDR3 sequence (DNA): TGTGCCAGCAGCAGGAAGGGACTAGCGGGGGTACAGACCCAGTACTTC.

Only a few counts were recorded for this clonotype. The chain carries TRBV29-1 and TRBJ1-2; unclear D gene. With 1 base removed from V and 11 bases from J, the gap between germline ends came to 8 bases. This CDR3 has 10 amino acids. Germline CDR1 is SQVTM and CDR2 is ANQGSEA. CDR3 bases: TGCAGCGTTGAAGCTGGCAAGTACACCTTC. Amino acids: CSVEAGKYTF.

This chain connects TRBV9 to TRBJ2-5; D gene uncertain. V dropped 1 base and J dropped 2 bases, with 9 bases sitting between them. The germline V gene encodes CDR1 SGDLS and CDR2 YYNGEE. The CDR3 totals 14 residues. The CDR3 loop is CASSVYQTQETQYF. In nucleotides, the CDR3 is TGTGCCAGCAGCGTATACCAGACTCAAGAGACCCAGTACTTC.

This clonotype was counted between two and nine times. The V gene is TRBV6-2 or TRBV6-3, the J gene TRBJ1-1; 10 positions agree with TRBD1. The length of the CDR3 is 14 residues. V shed 4 bases and J 5 bases; nucleotides not matched to a gene: 4. From germline, CDR1 is MNHEY and CDR2 SVGEGT. In nucleotides, the CDR3 is TGTGCCAGCAGTTTGACAGGGGGCGAGACTGAAGCTTTCTTT. This codes for CASSLTGGETEAFF.

This clonotype showed up just a few times. The chain recombines TRBV4-3 with TRBJ1-3; D is unclear. The V and J ends lost 0 bases and 11 bases respectively, with 11 bases between them. The germline V gene encodes CDR1 LGHNA and CDR2 YSLEER. The CDR3 covers 13 residues. CDR3 region: CASSQDAEFPIYF. The CDR3 nucleotides are TGCGCCAGCAGCCAAGACGCAGAGTTTCCCATATATTTT.

Note on this clonotype: A clone one base away is much larger, so this may be a read error. The chain employs TRBV4-1 and TRBJ2-7; D is unclear. The V gene's germline CDR1 is MGHRA and CDR2 YSYEKL. The CDR3 loop spans 14 amino acids. CDR3 DNA: TGCGCCAGCAGCCAAGCCCGAGGCTCCTACGAGCTGTACTTC. It translates to CASSQARGSYELYF.

The rearrangement joins TRBV30 to TRBJ2-5; D gene uncertain. CDR3 length: 13 residues. Trimming removed 3 bases from V and 7 bases from J, with 15 bases in between. Germline V CDR1 and CDR2: GTSNPN, SVGIG (reference sequence). The CDR3 coding sequence is TGTGCCTGGAGGTTGGGCACCCCGGGGACCCAGTACTTC. Translated: CAWRLGTPGTQYF.

This clonotype was detected many times. The gene calls are TRBV5-1 and TRBJ2-7, with 9 bases aligning to TRBD1. CDR3 length equals 13 residues. V trimming: 2 bases; J trimming: 5 bases; junction bases outside the gene matches: 2. CDR1 SGHRS and CDR2 YFSETQ come from the germline V gene. CDR3 protein: CASSFTGGHEQYF. The CDR3 DNA reads as TGCGCCAGCAGCTTTACAGGGGGCCACGAGCAGTACTTC.

The genes are TRBV1 and TRBJ2-5; the table gives TRBD1 as D, unverified against the DNA. TRBV1 is recorded as a pseudogene. CDR3 length: 16 amino acids. CDR3 in amino acids: CTSSASSGPPRETQYF. In nucleotides, the CDR3 is TGCACCAGCAGCGCTTCATCCGGGCCCCCTAGGGAGACCCAGTACTTC.

This clonotype was counted only a few times. The chain has TRBV19 and TRBJ2-3, with D possibly TRBD1 on 6 matching bases. Germline CDR1 and CDR2: LNHDA and SQIVND (reference sequence). Between the trimmed V and J ends, which lost 3 bases and 4 bases, there was a span of 23 bases. The CDR3 is 18 amino acids. CDR3 nucleotide sequence: TGTGCCAGTAGTATGCCGTTTGAAATGGGGGCTCCGCCAGATACGCAGTATTTT. This codes for CASSMPFEMGAPPDTQYF.

This clonotype appeared many times. V and J are TRBV20-1 and TRBJ2-3, with TRBD2 matching over 11 bases. V shed 3 bases, J shed 2 bases, and the junction held 10 bases outside the gene matches. The length of the CDR3 is 17 residues. The germline V gene encodes CDR1 DFQATT and CDR2 SNEGSKA (reference sequence). CDR3 in amino acids: CSASLAGGLWHTDTQYF. CDR3 in DNA: TGCAGTGCTAGCCTAGCGGGAGGTTTATGGCACACAGATACGCAGTATTTT.

The gene calls are TRBV29-1 and TRBJ1-6, with a weak D call TRBD1 (6 bases). V was pared by 6 bases and J by 0 bases, with 15 bases between. In germline, CDR1 is SQVTM, CDR2 ANQGSEA. The CDR3 loop spans 16 amino acids. As DNA, the CDR3 is TGCAGCGTAGGCGACAGGCTGGACTCCTATAATTCACCCCTCCACTTT. Protein sequence: CSVGDRLDSYNSPLHF. Variable domain in full (rest from reference TRBV29-1 and TRBJ1-6): SAVISQKPSRDICQRGTSLTIQCQVDSQVTMMFWYRQQPGQSLTLIATANQGSEATYESGFVIDKFPISRPNLTFSTLTVSNMSPEDSSIYLCSVGDRLDSYNSPLHFGNGTRLTVT.